This T cell receptor (beta chain) was found in a study of OX40 agonist ivuxolimab in advanced cancers. The study, taken as a whole, reports: Normalized expansion of T-cell clones was also low for some nonresponders. Expanded clones tended on average to be more numerous among CD8+ T cells than CD4+. Researchers did not establish what antigens the expanded peripheral T cells target.

On this clone itself: Its antigen is currently unknown.

At baseline, cycle 4 day 1, and cycle 7 day 1, blood was sampled. Data came from immunoSEQ multiplex PCR; TCRdb stores just in-frame clones and leaves some out. Of 55,000 to 70,000 clones listed, 80% to 90% are singletons. CDR1 SGHTA and CDR2 FQGNSA come from the germline V gene. This CDR3 has 11 amino acids. V shed 4 bases and J shed 5 bases, with 5 bases lying between them. The TCR sequence derives from an adult with an advanced solid tumor such as melanoma, head and neck, liver or kidney cancer. V and J are TRBV7-2 and TRBJ2-5; D ambiguous. The specimen comprised CD4+ or CD8+ T cells sorted from blood, sampled in a trial of the OX40 agonist ivuxolimab. The CDR3, as DNA: TGTGCCAGCAGCTCCGGGGAGACCCAGTACTTC. It yields the protein CASSSGETQYF.